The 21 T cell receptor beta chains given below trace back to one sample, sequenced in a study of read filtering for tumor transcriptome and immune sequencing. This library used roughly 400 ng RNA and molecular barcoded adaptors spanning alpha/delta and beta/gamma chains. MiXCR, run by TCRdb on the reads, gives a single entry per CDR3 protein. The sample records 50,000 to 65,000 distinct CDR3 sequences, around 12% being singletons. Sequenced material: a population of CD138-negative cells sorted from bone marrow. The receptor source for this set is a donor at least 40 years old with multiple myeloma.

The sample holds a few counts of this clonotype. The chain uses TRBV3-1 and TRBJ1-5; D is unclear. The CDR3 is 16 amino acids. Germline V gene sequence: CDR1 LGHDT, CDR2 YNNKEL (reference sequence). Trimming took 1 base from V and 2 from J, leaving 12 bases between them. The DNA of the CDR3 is TGTGCCAGCAGCCAAGGGGCTATCAGTGGCAATCAGCCCCAGCATTTT. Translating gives CASSQGAISGNQPQHF.

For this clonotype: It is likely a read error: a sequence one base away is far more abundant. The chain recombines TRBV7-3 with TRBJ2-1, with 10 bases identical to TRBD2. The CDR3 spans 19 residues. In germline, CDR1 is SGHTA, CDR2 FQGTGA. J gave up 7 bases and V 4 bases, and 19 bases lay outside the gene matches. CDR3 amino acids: CASSSGAAGGLSKGNEQFF. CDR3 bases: TGTGCCAGCAGCTCCGGGGCAGCGGGGGGGCTTTCGAAAGGGAATGAGCAGTTCTTC.

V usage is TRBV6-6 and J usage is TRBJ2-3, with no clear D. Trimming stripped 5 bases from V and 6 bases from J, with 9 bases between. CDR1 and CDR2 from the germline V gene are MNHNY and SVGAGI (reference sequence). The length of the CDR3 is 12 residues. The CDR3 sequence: CASSPILDTQYF. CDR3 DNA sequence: TGTGCCAGCAGTCCGATTTTGGATACGCAGTATTTT.

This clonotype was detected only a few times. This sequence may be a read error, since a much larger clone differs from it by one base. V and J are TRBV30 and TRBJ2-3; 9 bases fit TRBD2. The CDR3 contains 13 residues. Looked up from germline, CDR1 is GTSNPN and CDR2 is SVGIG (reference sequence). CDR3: CAWTSGEVDTRYF. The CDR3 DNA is TGTGCCTGGACTAGCGGGGAAGTAGATACGCGGTATTTT.

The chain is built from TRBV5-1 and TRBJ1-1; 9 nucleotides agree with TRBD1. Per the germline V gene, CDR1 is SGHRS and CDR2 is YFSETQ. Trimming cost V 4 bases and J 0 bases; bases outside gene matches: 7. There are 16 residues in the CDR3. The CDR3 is CASSRGQGRMNTEAFF. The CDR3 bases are TGCGCCAGCAGCCGCGGACAGGGGAGGATGAACACTGAAGCTTTCTTT.

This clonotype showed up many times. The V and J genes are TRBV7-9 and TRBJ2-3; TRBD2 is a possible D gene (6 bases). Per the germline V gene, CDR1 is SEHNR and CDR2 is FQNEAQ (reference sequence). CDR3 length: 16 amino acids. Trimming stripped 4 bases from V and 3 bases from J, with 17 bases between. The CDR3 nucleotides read TGTGCCAGCAGCTACTGGGGGGAATTCCCGACAGATACGCAGTATTTT. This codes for CASSYWGEFPTDTQYF.

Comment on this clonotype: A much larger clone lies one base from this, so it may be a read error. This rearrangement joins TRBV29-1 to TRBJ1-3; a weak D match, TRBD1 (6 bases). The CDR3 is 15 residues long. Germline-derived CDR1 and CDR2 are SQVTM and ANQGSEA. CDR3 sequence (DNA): TGCAGCGTTGAAGGGGGGTTGGAACAGGGAAACATCATATATTTT. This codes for CSVEGGLEQGNIIYF.

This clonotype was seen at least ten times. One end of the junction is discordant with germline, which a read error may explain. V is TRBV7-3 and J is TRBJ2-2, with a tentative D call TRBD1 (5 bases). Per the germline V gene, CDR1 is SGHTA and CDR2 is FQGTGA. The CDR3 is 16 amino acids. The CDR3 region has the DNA TGTGCCAGCAGCGTAACAGGAAGACCGAACACCGGGGAGCTGTTTTTT. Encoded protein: CASSVTGRPNTGELFF.

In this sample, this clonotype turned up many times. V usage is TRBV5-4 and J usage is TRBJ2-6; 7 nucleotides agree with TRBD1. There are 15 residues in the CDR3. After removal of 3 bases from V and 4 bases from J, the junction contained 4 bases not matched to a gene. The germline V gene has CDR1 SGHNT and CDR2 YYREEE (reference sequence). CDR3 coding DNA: TGTGCCAGCAGCTCGACAGGGCCCGGGGCCAACGTCCTGACTTTC. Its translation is CASSSTGPGANVLTF. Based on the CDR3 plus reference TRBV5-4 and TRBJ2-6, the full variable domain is ETGVTQSPTHLIKTRGQQVTLRCSSQSGHNTVSWYQQALGQGPQFIFQYYREEENGRGNFPPRFSGLQFPNYSSELNVNALELDDSALYLCASSSTGPGANVLTFGAGSRLTVL.

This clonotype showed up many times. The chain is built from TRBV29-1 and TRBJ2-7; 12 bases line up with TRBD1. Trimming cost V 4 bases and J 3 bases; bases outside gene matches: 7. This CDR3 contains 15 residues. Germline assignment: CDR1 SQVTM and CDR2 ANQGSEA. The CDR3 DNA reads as TGCAGCGTTGCCCCGGGACAGGGGGCGATCTACGAGCAGTACTTC. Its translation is CSVAPGQGAIYEQYF.

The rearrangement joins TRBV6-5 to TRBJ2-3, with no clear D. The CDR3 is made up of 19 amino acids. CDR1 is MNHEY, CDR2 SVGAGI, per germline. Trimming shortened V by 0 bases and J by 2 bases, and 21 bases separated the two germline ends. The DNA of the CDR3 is TGTGCCAGCAGTTACTCGGATCCTTTCTGGAGCGAGGACACAGATACGCAGTATTTT. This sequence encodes CASSYSDPFWSEDTDTQYF.

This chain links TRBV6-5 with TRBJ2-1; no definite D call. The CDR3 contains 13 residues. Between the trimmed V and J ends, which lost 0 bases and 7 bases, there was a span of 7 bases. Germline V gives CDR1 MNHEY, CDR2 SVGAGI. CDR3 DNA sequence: TGTGCCAGCAGTTACTCGCACCAAAATGAGCAGTTCTTC. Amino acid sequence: CASSYSHQNEQFF.

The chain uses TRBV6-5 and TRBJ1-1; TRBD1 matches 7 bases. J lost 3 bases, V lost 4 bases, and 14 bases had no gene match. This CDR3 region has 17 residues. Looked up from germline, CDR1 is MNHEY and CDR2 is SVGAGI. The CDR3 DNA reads TGTGCCAGCAGTTTAGAAGGGGGCATCCGGGCGTACACTGAAGCTTTCTTT. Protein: CASSLEGGIRAYTEAFF.

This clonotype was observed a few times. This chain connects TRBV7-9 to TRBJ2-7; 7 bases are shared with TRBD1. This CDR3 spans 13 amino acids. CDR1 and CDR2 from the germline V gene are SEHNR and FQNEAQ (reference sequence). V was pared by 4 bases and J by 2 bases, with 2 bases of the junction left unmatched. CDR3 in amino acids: CASSSTGTYEQYF. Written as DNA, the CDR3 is TGTGCCAGCAGCTCGACAGGGACCTACGAGCAGTACTTC.

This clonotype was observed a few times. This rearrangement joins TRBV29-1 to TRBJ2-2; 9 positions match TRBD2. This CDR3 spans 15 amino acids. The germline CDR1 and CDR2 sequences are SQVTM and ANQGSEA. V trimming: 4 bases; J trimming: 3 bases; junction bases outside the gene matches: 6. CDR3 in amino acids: CSVGGGGAYTGELFF. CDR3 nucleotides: TGCAGCGTTGGCGGCGGGGGGGCCTACACCGGGGAGCTGTTTTTT.

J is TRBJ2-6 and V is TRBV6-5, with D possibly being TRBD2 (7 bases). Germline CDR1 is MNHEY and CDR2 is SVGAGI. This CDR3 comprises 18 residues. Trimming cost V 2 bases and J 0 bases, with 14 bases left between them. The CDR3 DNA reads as TGTGCCAGCAGTTACGAGGGGGGGGACTCCTCTGGGGCCAACGTCCTGACTTTC. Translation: CASSYEGGDSSGANVLTF.

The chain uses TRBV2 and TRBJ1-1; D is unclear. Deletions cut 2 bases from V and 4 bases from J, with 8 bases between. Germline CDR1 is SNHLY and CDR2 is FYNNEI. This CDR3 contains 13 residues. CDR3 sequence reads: CASSEYRSTEAFF. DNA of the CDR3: TGTGCCAGCAGTGAATACAGAAGCACTGAAGCTTTCTTT.

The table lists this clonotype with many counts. CDR3 residues: CASRITIGGGEKLFF. The CDR3, as DNA: TGTGCCAGTAGGATCACCATTGGAGGAGGCGAAAAACTGTTTTTT. V and J are TRBV19 and TRBJ1-4, with D hard to call. V was trimmed by 6 bases and J by 8 bases, leaving 19 bases between them. Germline loops: CDR1 LNHDA, CDR2 SQIVND (reference sequence). There are 15 residues in the CDR3.

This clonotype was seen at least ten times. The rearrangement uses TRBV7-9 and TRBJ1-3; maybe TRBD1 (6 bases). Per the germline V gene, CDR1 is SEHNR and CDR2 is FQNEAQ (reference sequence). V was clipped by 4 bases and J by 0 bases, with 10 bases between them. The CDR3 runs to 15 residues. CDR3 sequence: CASSSGTLSGNTIYF. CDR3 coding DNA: TGTGCCAGCAGCTCCGGGACACTCTCTGGAAACACCATATATTTT.

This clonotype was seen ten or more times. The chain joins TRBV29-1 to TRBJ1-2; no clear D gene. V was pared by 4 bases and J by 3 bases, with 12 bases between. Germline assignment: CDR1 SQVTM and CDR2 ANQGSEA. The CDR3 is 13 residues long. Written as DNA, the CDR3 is TGCAGCGTTGTGGCAGGTTCCCACTATGGCTACACCTTC. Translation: CSVVAGSHYGYTF. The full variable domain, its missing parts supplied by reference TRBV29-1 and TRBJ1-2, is SAVISQKPSRDICQRGTSLTIQCQVDSQVTMMFWYRQQPGQSLTLIATANQGSEATYESGFVIDKFPISRPNLTFSTLTVSNMSPEDSSIYLCSVVAGSHYGYTFGSGTRLTVV.

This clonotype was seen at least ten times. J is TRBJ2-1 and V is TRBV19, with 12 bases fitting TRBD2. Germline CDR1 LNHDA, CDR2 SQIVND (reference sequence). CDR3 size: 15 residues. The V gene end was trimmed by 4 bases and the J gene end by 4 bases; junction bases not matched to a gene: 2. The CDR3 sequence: CASSRGLAGYNEQFF. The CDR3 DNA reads TGTGCCAGTAGTAGGGGACTAGCGGGTTACAATGAGCAGTTCTTC. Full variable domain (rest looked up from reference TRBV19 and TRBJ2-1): DGGITQSPKYLFRKEGQNVTLSCEQNLNHDAMYWYRQDPGQGLRLIYYSQIVNDFQKGDIAEGYSVSREKKESFPLTVTSAQKNPTAFYLCASSRGLAGYNEQFFGPGTRLTVL.